What follows are 6 T cell receptor beta chains derived from one specimen sequenced in a study of blood T cell repertoires in COVID-19. Sequencing was performed with immunoSEQ multiplex PCR; in TCRdb, only in-frame clones are kept and a portion is missing. Among approximately 110,000 clones listed, roughly 82% were seen once. The specimen sequenced was peripheral blood. These receptors all stem from a human donor in a cohort sampled during active COVID-19.

The V and J genes are TRBV29-1 and TRBJ1-5, with D unclear. The germline V gene has CDR1 SQVTM and CDR2 ANQGSEA. The CDR3 length is 12 residues. Trimming removed 4 bases from V and 7 bases from J, with 11 bases in between. This CDR3 reads CSVAMRGQPQHF. DNA of the CDR3: TGCAGCGTTGCGATGAGAGGGCAGCCCCAGCATTTT.

The chain recombines TRBV29-1 with TRBJ2-5, with 11 bases identical to TRBD1. CDR1 is SQVTM, CDR2 ANQGSEA, per germline. The CDR3 contains 18 residues. V gave up 6 bases and J gave up 5 bases; unmatched junction bases: 20. Written as DNA, the CDR3 is TGCAGCGTGGGGAGGGGAAGTATCGGACAGGGGGCGCGTGAGACCCAGTACTTC. Its translation: CSVGRGSIGQGARETQYF.

The chain combines TRBV5-1 with TRBJ1-1; possible D gene TRBD1, 6 bases. The germline V gene has CDR1 SGHRS and CDR2 YFSETQ. V was shortened by 2 bases and J by 3 bases, with 17 bases between the two germline ends. The CDR3 totals 16 residues. This CDR3 reads CASSLTPGEGYTEAFF. For the CDR3, the DNA is TGCGCCAGCAGCTTAACACCAGGGGAGGGGTACACTGAAGCTTTCTTT. Full variable domain (missing parts from reference TRBV5-1 and TRBJ1-1): KAGVTQTPRYLIKTRGQQVTLSCSPISGHRSVSWYQQTPGQGLQFLFEYFSETQRNKGNFPGRFSGRQFSNSRSEMNVSTLELGDSALYLCASSLTPGEGYTEAFFGQGTRLTVV.

The chain recombines TRBV28 with TRBJ2-4; 8 bases match TRBD2. CDR1 is MDHEN, CDR2 SYDVKM, per germline. After removal of 3 bases from V and 6 bases from J, the junction contained 7 bases not matched to a gene. The CDR3 length is 15 residues. CDR3 protein: CASSLRGAMGNIQYF. The CDR3 DNA is TGTGCCAGCAGTTTGCGGGGGGCGATGGGAAACATTCAGTACTTC.

This rearrangement joins TRBV27 to TRBJ1-1; 10 bases line up with TRBD1. CDR1 and CDR2 from the germline V gene are MNHEY and SMNVEV (reference sequence). CDR3 size: 15 residues. Trimming removed 5 bases from V and 1 base from J; junction bases left unmatched: 4. The DNA of the CDR3 is TGTGCCAGCAGTATGGACAGGGGGGGGAACACTGAAGCTTTCTTT. As protein: CASSMDRGGNTEAFF.

The chain has TRBV5-8 and TRBJ2-5; maybe TRBD1 (6 bases). CDR1 SGHTS and CDR2 YDEGEE come from the germline V gene. The V and J ends lost 0 bases and 2 bases respectively, with 14 bases between them. CDR3 size: 16 residues. CDR3 sequence (DNA): TGTGCCAGCAGCTTGGCTGGGACATCTCATCAAGAGACCCAGTACTTC. It is translated as CASSLAGTSHQETQYF.